Shown below are 24 T cell receptor beta chains from a single sample sequenced in a study of human T cells and chemical hapten exposure (dated by TCRdb to the early 2020s). Library preparation was by RACE. The instrument given in TCRdb is NextSeq 500. TCRdb trimmed the raw reads at Q25, called clones with MiXCR and kept productive beta chains. Each entry is one CDR3 protein sequence, shown with its most common DNA and genes. For this sample the table gives tens of thousands of distinct CDR3 sequences, of which about a tenth were detected only once. Roughly 1.4% of the sample is taken by the ten largest. The time point tag for this specimen amounts to: patch test 1, 2 weeks after DPC sensitization. The treatment or condition label of this sample denotes: therapeutic diphenylcyclopropenone sensitization with weekly scalp DPC. Sequenced here: whole blood, sampled in connection with sensitization to the hapten diphenylcyclopropenone (DPC). These receptors all stem from a woman in her fifties or sixties with alopecia areata. Some clones in this sample may be carry-over from other donors' samples.

The sample holds many counts of this clonotype. The chain combines TRBV6-6 with TRBJ1-1, with D possibly being TRBD1 (5 bases). The germline V gene encodes CDR1 MNHNY and CDR2 SVGAGI (reference sequence). V was trimmed by 0 bases and J by 4 bases, leaving 9 bases between them. This CDR3 contains 14 residues. The CDR3 sequence is CASSYSSGTTEAFF. The CDR3 coding sequence is TGTGCCAGCAGTTACTCGTCAGGGACCACTGAAGCTTTCTTT.

The table lists this clonotype with many counts. The rearrangement joins TRBV29-1 to TRBJ2-7, with D maybe TRBD1 (5 bases). CDR1 and CDR2 (germline): SQVTM, ANQGSEA. V was shortened by 6 bases and J by 6 bases, with 18 bases between the two germline ends. The CDR3 loop spans 13 amino acids. The CDR3 DNA reads TGCAGCGTCGCGACCAAGGGGCCCTCCGAGCAGTACTTC. Translation: CSVATKGPSEQYF.

This clonotype was seen at least ten times. The chain links TRBV27 to TRBJ1-4; D gene ambiguous. Germline assignment: CDR1 MNHEY and CDR2 SMNVEV (reference sequence). With 6 bases removed from V and 3 bases from J, the gap between germline ends came to 8 bases. The CDR3 loop spans 13 amino acids. CDR3 amino acids: CASRRGANEKLFF. CDR3 nucleotides: TGTGCCAGCAGACGTGGGGCTAATGAAAAACTGTTTTTT.

This clonotype was recorded many times. CDR3 DNA: TGCGCCAGCAGCCAAGTTTCGGCGGGTGATTCACCCCTCCACTTT. It encodes CASSQVSAGDSPLHF. The J gene is TRBJ1-6, the V gene TRBV4-3; no clear D. Germline loops: CDR1 LGHNA, CDR2 YSLEER. The CDR3 is 15 amino acids. Trimming shortened V by 1 base and J by 8 bases, and 12 bases separated the two germline ends.

This clonotype was seen at least ten times. V gene TRBV27 combines with J gene TRBJ2-2; D is perhaps TRBD2 (5 bases). CDR1 is MNHEY, CDR2 SMNVEV, per germline (reference sequence). The CDR3 loop spans 15 amino acids. V lost 6 bases and J lost 2, with 13 bases in between. The CDR3, as DNA: TGTGCCAGCAGAGTCGCTGGAGGTAACACCGGGGAGCTGTTTTTT. Translation: CASRVAGGNTGELFF.

The table lists this clonotype with a few counts. V usage is TRBV24-1 and J usage is TRBJ2-3; D unresolved. CDR3 length equals 12 residues. Trimming pared 5 bases from V and 4 bases from J, leaving 6 bases between. The germline V gene has CDR1 KGHDR and CDR2 SFDVKD. The CDR3: CATSVGPDTQYF. CDR3 in DNA: TGTGCCACCAGTGTAGGCCCAGATACGCAGTATTTT.

For this clonotype: One junction end disagrees with the germline gene, perhaps due to a read error. The V call is TRBV6-5, the J call TRBJ1-1, with D possibly being TRBD1 (5 bases). Germline V CDR1 and CDR2: MNHEY, SVGAGI. The CDR3 is made up of 15 amino acids. DNA of the CDR3: TGTGCCAGCAGTAACTCCGGGGGGTTAGGGACTGAAGCTTTCTTT. Protein product: CASSNSGGLGTEAFF.

This chain joins TRBV29-1 and TRBJ2-3; 8 bases fit TRBD2. V lost 8 bases to trimming and J lost 8 bases; unmatched junction nucleotides: 15. The germline CDR1 and CDR2 sequences are SQVTM and ANQGSEA. CDR3 length: 14 amino acids. For the CDR3, the DNA is TGCAGCTTCCCAGAGACTACCAGCGGGGGTACGCAGTATTTT. Protein sequence: CSFPETTSGGTQYF.

This clonotype was picked up many times. The chain employs TRBV6-2 or TRBV6-3 and TRBJ2-2, with D uncertain. V was trimmed by 2 bases and J by 4 bases, leaving 17 bases between them. Germline lookup yields CDR1 MNHEY and CDR2 SVGEGT. This CDR3 is built from 17 residues. The CDR3 DNA reads TGTGCCAGCAGTTACCCTCCGACGGTGCCGGTCACCGGGGAGCTGTTTTTT. Translation: CASSYPPTVPVTGELFF.

This clonotype was picked up a small number of times. The chain uses TRBV12-3 or TRBV12-4 and TRBJ2-5, with 15 bases that match TRBD2. This CDR3 has 16 residues. V shed 6 bases, J shed 2 bases, and the junction held 4 bases outside the gene matches. The CDR3 protein is CASSPGLAGGQETQYF. The CDR3 bases are TGTGCCAGCAGCCCTGGACTAGCGGGAGGGCAAGAGACCCAGTACTTC.

The V and J genes are TRBV20-1 and TRBJ2-5; TRBD1 matches 9 bases. This CDR3 comprises 14 residues. V trimming: 3 bases; J trimming: 2 bases; junction bases outside the gene matches: 4. The germline V gene encodes CDR1 DFQATT and CDR2 SNEGSKA (reference sequence). The CDR3 spells CSASAGQGQETQYF. In DNA form, the CDR3 reads TGCAGTGCTAGCGCAGGACAGGGGCAAGAGACCCAGTACTTC.

This chain joins TRBV30 and TRBJ2-3, with a possible D match to TRBD2 (5 bases). The CDR3 contains 15 residues. V was pared by 2 bases and J by 0 bases, with 12 bases between. CDR1 GTSNPN and CDR2 SVGIG come from the germline V gene (reference sequence). CDR3 nucleotides: TGTGCCTGGAGTCCTAACACGGGAAGCACAGATACGCAGTATTTT. This gives the protein CAWSPNTGSTDTQYF. The complete variable domain, with remaining parts taken from reference TRBV30 and TRBJ2-3, reads SQTIHQWPATLVQPVGSPLSLECTVEGTSNPNLYWYRQAAGRGLQLLFYSVGIGQISSEVPQNLSASRPQDRQFILSSKKLLLSDSGFYLCAWSPNTGSTDTQYFGPGTRLTVL.

This clonotype has only a few counts. The chain combines TRBV3-1 with TRBJ2-3; 11 bases map to TRBD1. The CDR3 sequence is 16 residues long. The ends lost 1 base at V and 5 bases at J; junction bases unmatched: 5. CDR1 LGHDT and CDR2 YNNKEL come from the germline V gene (reference sequence). CDR3: CASSQVRTGGVDTQYF. DNA for the CDR3: TGTGCCAGCAGCCAAGTGAGGACAGGGGGCGTAGATACGCAGTATTTT.

This clonotype was seen a few times. V usage is TRBV24-1 and J usage is TRBJ2-3; D possibly corresponds to TRBD2 (5 bases). With 4 bases removed from V and 0 bases from J, the gap between germline ends came to 13 bases. Germline assignment: CDR1 KGHDR and CDR2 SFDVKD. The CDR3 loop spans 16 amino acids. DNA for the CDR3: TGTGCCACCAGTGACCGGGAACCTCCTAGCACAGATACGCAGTATTTT. As protein: CATSDREPPSTDTQYF.

The chain joins TRBV12-3 or TRBV12-4 to TRBJ1-1; the D gene is possibly TRBD1 (5 bases). The V gene lost 4 bases and the J gene lost 5 bases, with 14 bases spanning the gap. The CDR3 runs to 14 residues. DNA of the CDR3: TGTGCCAGCAGTTGGGCAGGGAAGGAGACTGAAGCTTTCTTT. Translation: CASSWAGKETEAFF.

By share, this clonotype counts as medium-sized. The CDR3 here is CASSAGPNYEQYF. Here the CDR3 DNA reads TGTGCCAGCAGCGCTGGGCCCAACTACGAGCAGTACTTC. V is TRBV7-6 and J is TRBJ2-7; D gene uncertain. Deletions cut 5 bases from V and 3 bases from J, with 11 bases between. The CDR3 spans 13 residues. Germline V gene sequence: CDR1 SGHVS, CDR2 FNYEAQ. The variable domain in full, completed from reference TRBV7-6 and TRBJ2-7, reads GAGVSQSPRYKVTKRGQDVALRCDPISGHVSLYWYRQALGQGPEFLTYFNYEAQQDKSGLPNDRFSAERPEGSISTLTIQRTEQRDSAMYRCASSAGPNYEQYFGPGTRLTVT.

This clonotype was counted a few times. The chain carries TRBV5-1 and TRBJ2-7; the D gene could be TRBD1 or TRBD2 (6 bases each). V lost 0 bases and J 6 bases, leaving 13 bases between the germline ends. Per the germline V gene, CDR1 is SGHRS and CDR2 is YFSETQ. The CDR3 spans 14 residues. The CDR3 DNA reads TGCGCCAGCAGCTTGGAGGGGGGCTTGAGCGAGCAGTACTTC. It encodes CASSLEGGLSEQYF.

This clonotype was detected a few times. The chain couples TRBV29-1 to TRBJ1-4, with TRBD1 matching 10 bases. The CDR3 spans 13 residues. Germline-derived CDR1 and CDR2 are SQVTM and ANQGSEA. V lost 5 bases, J lost 6 bases, and 3 bases stayed unmatched. The CDR3: CSVRQGADEKLFF. The CDR3, as DNA: TGCAGCGTTCGACAGGGGGCAGATGAAAAACTGTTTTTT.

There are many counts of this clonotype. CDR3 coding DNA: TGTGCCAGCAGCCAAACGCAAGGGAGACTGTTTTTT. Protein: CASSQTQGRLFF. The V gene is TRBV14, the J gene TRBJ1-4; D is uncertain. V was clipped by 2 bases and J by 13 bases, with 11 bases between them. CDR3 length: 12 amino acids. Germline V CDR1 and CDR2: SGHDN, FVKESK. Variable domain in full (rest from reference TRBV14 and TRBJ1-4): EAGVTQFPSHSVIEKGQTVTLRCDPISGHDNLYWYRRVMGKEIKFLLHFVKESKQDESGMPNNRFLAERTGGTYSTLKVQPAELEDSGVYFCASSQTQGRLFFGSGTQLSVL.

This clonotype was picked up a small number of times. The V gene is TRBV20-1, the J gene TRBJ2-7, with 10 positions matching TRBD2. The CDR3 contains 14 residues. After removal of 6 bases from V and 6 bases from J, the junction contained 11 bases not matched to a gene. Germline CDR1 DFQATT, CDR2 SNEGSKA (reference sequence). DNA of the CDR3: TGCAGTGCCACAGTAGCGGGAGGACAAGGCGAGCAGTACTTC. Translated: CSATVAGGQGEQYF.

This clonotype was detected only a few times. This chain connects TRBV18 to TRBJ2-3; the D is unclear. V was cut by 3 bases and J by 4 bases, with 17 bases left in between. The germline V gene encodes CDR1 KGHSH and CDR2 LQKENI. CDR3 length: 16 residues. The CDR3: CASSPSPQAAADTQYF. CDR3 in DNA: TGTGCCAGCTCACCCTCCCCCCAGGCGGCCGCAGATACGCAGTATTTT.

This clonotype has ten or more counts. The V gene is TRBV20-1, the J gene TRBJ2-3, with D possibly being TRBD1 (6 bases). The CDR3 is made up of 13 amino acids. Germline loops: CDR1 DFQATT, CDR2 SNEGSKA (reference sequence). V shed 3 bases and J shed 3 bases, with 10 bases lying between them. In nucleotides, the CDR3 is TGCAGTGCTAGTCAGGGGTCGACAGATACGCAGTATTTT. Its translation is CSASQGSTDTQYF.

This clonotype was detected many times. The CDR3 region has the DNA TGCGCCAGCAGCTTGGATGCTAGCGACTACAATGAGCAGTTCTTC. It is translated as CASSLDASDYNEQFF. V and J are TRBV5-1 and TRBJ2-1, with D possibly being TRBD2 (6 bases). The CDR3 runs 15 residues. V was cut by 0 bases and J by 3 bases, with 10 bases left in between. Germline CDR1 is SGHRS and CDR2 is YFSETQ.

This clonotype was recorded many times. In DNA form, the CDR3 reads TGCAGTGCTAGGAGGACAGGGTCAACAGATACGCAGTATTTT. This translates into CSARRTGSTDTQYF. The chain has TRBV20-1 and TRBJ2-3; 8 bases agree with TRBD1. V shed 3 bases, J shed 3 bases, and the junction held 5 bases outside the gene matches. CDR3 length: 14 amino acids. Germline CDR1 reads DFQATT; CDR2 reads SNEGSKA (reference sequence).